Reported below is one T cell receptor (beta chain). This entry belongs to a study of blood T cell repertoires in COVID-19. The data were produced by immunoSEQ multiplex PCR, yet TCRdb's version contains in-frame clones alone and is incomplete. The sample records approximately 320,000 clones, around 90% being singletons. Germline V gene lookup returns CDR1 MGHRA and CDR2 YSYEKL. The CDR3 has 16 amino acids. Trimming pared 4 bases from V and 0 bases from J, leaving 13 bases between. The sequenced sample consisted of PBMCs or T cells enriched from blood (not recorded which). The V gene is TRBV4-1, the J gene TRBJ1-3; D is unclear. The source is a man in his 60s who had recovered from COVID-19. In DNA form, the CDR3 reads TGCGCCAGCAGCCCCCATTCGGGAGTCTCTGGAAACACCATATATTTT. Its translation: CASSPHSGVSGNTIYF.